This T cell receptor (beta chain) is from a study of OX40 agonist ivuxolimab in advanced cancers. Study-wide context: Prior anti-PD-1, anti-PD-L1 or anti-CTLA-4 therapy was allowed; around 40% had some.

Overall study results and limits: At doses 0.1 to 3.0 mg/kg, CD4+ and CD8+ clones expanded.

Concerning this clone itself: Antigen specificity is unknown.

Libraries were prepared by immunoSEQ multiplex PCR; TCRdb keeps only in-frame clonotypes and omits some of them. This sample has tens of thousands of clones, with 85% to 95% found just once. Peripheral blood came from all dose cohorts at three timepoints. Sample: CD4+ or CD8+ T cells sorted from blood, taken in a trial of the OX40 agonist ivuxolimab. This sequence originates from an adult with an advanced solid tumor such as melanoma, head and neck, liver or kidney cancer.

The CDR3 nucleotides read TGTGCCACCTCGCCGACAGGGGACCCTCGGGATACGCAGTATTTT. Translation: CATSPTGDPRDTQYF. This chain uses TRBV15 with TRBJ2-3; 8 bases agree with TRBD1. V dropped 8 bases and J dropped 6; count of bases not matched to a gene: 13. Per the germline V gene, CDR1 is LNHNV and CDR2 is YYDKDF (reference sequence). The CDR3 extends over 15 amino acids. The complete variable domain, with remaining parts taken from reference TRBV15 and TRBJ2-3, reads DAMVIQNPRYQVTQFGKPVTLSCSQTLNHNVMYWYQQKSSQAPKLLFHYYDKDFNNEADTPDNFQSRRPNTSFCFLDIRSPGLGDTAMYLCATSPTGDPRDTQYFGPGTRLTVL.